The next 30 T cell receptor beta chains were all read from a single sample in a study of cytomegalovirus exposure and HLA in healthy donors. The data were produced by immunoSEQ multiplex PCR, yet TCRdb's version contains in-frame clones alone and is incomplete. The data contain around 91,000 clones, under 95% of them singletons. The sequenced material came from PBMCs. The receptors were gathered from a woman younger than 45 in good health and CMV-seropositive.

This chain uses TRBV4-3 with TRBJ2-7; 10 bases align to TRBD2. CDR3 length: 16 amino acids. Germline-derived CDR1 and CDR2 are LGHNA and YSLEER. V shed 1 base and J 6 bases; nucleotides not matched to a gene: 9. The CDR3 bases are TGCGCCAGCAGCCAAGGGACTAGCGGACGTGTAGGCGAGCAGTACTTC. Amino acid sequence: CASSQGTSGRVGEQYF.

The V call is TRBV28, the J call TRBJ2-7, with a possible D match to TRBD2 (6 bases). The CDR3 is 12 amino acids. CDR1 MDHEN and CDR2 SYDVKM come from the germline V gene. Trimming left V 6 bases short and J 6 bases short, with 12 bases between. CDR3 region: CASSAGTREQYF. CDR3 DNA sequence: TGTGCCAGCAGCGCCGGGACTCGCGAGCAGTACTTC.

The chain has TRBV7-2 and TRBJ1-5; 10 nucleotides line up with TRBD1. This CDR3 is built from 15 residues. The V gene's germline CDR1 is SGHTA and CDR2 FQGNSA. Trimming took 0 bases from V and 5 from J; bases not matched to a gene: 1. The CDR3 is CASSLATGGYQPQHF. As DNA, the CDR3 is TGTGCCAGCAGCTTAGCGACAGGGGGCTATCAGCCCCAGCATTTT. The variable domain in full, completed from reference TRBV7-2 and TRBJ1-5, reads GAGVSQSPSNKVTEKGKDVELRCDPISGHTALYWYRQSLGQGLEFLIYFQGNSAPDKSGLPSDRFSAERTGGSVSTLTIQRTQQEDSAVYLCASSLATGGYQPQHFGDGTRLSIL.

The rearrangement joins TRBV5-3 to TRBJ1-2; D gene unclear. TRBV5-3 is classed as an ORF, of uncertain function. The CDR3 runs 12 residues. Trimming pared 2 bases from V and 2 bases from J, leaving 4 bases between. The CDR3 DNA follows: TGTGCCAGAAGCTTCTTGAACTATGGCTACACCTTC. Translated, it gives CARSFLNYGYTF.

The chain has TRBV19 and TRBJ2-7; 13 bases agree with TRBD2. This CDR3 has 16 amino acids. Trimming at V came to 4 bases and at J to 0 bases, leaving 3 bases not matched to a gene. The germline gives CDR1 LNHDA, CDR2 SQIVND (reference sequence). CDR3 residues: CASSTGLAGPSYEQYF. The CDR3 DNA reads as TGTGCCAGTAGTACGGGACTAGCGGGACCCTCCTACGAGCAGTACTTC.

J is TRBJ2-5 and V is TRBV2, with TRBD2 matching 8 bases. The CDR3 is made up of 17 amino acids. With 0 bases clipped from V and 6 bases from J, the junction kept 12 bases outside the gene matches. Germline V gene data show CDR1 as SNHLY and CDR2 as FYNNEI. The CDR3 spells CASSEARGGLNKKTQYF. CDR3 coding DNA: TGTGCCAGCAGTGAAGCGCGCGGGGGGCTTAACAAAAAGACCCAGTACTTC.

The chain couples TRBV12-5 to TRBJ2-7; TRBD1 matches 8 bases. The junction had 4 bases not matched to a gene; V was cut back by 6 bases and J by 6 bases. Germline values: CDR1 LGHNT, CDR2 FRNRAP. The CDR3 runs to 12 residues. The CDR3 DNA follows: TGTGCTAGTGGGACAGGGGCTGGCGAGCAGTACTTC. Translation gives CASGTGAGEQYF. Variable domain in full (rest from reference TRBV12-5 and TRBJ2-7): DARVTQTPRHKVTEMGQEVTMRCQPILGHNTVFWYRQTMMQGLELLAYFRNRAPLDDSGMPKDRFSAEMPDATLATLKIQPSEPRDSAVYFCASGTGAGEQYFGPGTRLTVT.

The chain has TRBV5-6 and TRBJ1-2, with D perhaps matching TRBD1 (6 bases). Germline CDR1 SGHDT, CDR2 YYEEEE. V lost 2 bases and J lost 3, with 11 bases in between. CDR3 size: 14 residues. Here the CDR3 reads CASSFRGLDYGYTF. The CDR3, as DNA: TGTGCCAGCAGCTTCAGGGGTTTGGACTATGGCTACACCTTC.

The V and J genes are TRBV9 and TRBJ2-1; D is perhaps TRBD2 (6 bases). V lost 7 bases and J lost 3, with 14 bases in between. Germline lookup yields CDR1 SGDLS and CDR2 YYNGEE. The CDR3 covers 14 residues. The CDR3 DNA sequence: TGTGCCAGCGGGTCTAGCGCGATCTACAATGAGCAGTTCTTC. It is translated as CASGSSAIYNEQFF.

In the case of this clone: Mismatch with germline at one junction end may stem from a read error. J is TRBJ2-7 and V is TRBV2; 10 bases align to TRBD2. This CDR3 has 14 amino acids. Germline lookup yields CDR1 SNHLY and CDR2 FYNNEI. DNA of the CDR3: TGTGCCAGCACCTTTCAGCGCACCGGGACTAGCGAGCACTTC. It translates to CASTFQRTGTSEHF. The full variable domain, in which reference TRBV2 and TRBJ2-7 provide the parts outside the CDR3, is EPEVTQTPSHQVTQMGQEVILRCVPISNHLYFYWYRQILGQKVEFLVSFYNNEISEKSEIFDDQFSVERPDGSNFTLKIRSTKLEDSAMYFCASTFQRTGTSEHFGPGTRLTVT.

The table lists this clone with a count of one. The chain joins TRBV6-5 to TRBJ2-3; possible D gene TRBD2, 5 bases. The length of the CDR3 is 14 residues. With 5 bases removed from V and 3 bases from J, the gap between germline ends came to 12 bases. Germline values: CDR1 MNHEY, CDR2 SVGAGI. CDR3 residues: CASSRTAVTDTQYF. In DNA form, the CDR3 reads TGTGCCAGCAGTAGAACAGCGGTTACAGATACGCAGTATTTT.

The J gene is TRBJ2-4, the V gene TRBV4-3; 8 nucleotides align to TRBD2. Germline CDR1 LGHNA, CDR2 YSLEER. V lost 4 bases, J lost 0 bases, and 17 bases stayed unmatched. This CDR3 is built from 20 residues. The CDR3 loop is CASSRDLASSGTLAKNIQYF. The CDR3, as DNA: TGCGCCAGCAGCCGGGACCTTGCGAGTAGCGGGACTCTAGCCAAAAACATTCAGTACTTC.

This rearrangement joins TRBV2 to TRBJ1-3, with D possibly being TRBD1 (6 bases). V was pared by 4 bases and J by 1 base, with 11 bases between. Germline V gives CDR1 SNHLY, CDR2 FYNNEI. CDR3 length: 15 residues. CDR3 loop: CASSGRRGSGNTIYF. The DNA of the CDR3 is TGTGCCAGCAGTGGTAGAAGGGGGTCTGGAAACACCATATATTTT.

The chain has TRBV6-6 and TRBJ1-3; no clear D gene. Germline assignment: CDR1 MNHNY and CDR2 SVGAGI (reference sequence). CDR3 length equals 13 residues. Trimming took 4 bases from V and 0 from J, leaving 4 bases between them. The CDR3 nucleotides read TGTGCCAGCAGTTCGAGCTCTGGAAACACCATATATTTT. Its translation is CASSSSSGNTIYF.

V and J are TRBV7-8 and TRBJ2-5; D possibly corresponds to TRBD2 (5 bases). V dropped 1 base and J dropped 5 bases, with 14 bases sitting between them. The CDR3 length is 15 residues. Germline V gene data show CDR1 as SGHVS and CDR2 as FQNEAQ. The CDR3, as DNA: TGTGCCAGCAGCTTAGGGGCTAGCCCCTGGGAGACCCAGTACTTC. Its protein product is CASSLGASPWETQYF.

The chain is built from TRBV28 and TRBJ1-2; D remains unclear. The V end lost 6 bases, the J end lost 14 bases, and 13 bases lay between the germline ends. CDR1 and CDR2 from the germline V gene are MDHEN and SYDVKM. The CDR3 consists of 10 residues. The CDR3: CASSGEPETF. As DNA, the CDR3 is TGTGCCAGCAGCGGGGAACCGGAAACCTTC.

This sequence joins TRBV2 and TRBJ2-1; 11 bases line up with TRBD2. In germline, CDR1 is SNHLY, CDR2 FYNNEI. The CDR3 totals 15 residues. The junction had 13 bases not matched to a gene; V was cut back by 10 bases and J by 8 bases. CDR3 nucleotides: TGTGCCACACCACCCGGGCTAGCGGGGGGTCATGAGCAGTTCTTC. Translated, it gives CATPPGLAGGHEQFF.

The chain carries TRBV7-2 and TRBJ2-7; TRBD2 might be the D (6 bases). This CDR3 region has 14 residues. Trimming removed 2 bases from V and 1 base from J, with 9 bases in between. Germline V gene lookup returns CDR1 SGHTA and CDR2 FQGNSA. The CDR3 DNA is TGTGCCAGCAGCTTATGGGGGGTTTCCTACGAGCAGTACTTC. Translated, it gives CASSLWGVSYEQYF.

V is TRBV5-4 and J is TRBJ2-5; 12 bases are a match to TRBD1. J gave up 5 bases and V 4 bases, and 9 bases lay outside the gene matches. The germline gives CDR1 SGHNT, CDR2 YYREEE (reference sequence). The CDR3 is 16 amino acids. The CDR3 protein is CASSEAGTGGRETQYF. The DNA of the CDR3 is TGTGCCAGCAGCGAGGCCGGGACAGGGGGCCGGGAGACCCAGTACTTC.

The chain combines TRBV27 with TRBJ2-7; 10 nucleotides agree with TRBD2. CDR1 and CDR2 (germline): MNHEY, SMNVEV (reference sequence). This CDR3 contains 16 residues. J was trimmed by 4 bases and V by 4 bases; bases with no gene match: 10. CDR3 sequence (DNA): TGTGCCAGCAGTTCGCCAGCTAGCGGGAGTCTATACGAGCAGTACTTC. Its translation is CASSSPASGSLYEQYF.

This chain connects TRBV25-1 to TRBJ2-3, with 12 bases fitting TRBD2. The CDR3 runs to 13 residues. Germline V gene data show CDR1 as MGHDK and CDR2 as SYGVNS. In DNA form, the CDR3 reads TGTCCGAGACTAGCGGGAGGCACAGATACGCAGTATTTT. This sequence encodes CPRLAGGTDTQYF.

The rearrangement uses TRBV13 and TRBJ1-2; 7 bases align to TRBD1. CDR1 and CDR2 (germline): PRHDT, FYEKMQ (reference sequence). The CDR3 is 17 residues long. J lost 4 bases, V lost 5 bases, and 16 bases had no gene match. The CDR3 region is CASSPTTTGEYSYGYTF. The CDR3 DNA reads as TGTGCCAGCAGCCCAACTACAACAGGGGAGTATTCCTATGGCTACACCTTC.

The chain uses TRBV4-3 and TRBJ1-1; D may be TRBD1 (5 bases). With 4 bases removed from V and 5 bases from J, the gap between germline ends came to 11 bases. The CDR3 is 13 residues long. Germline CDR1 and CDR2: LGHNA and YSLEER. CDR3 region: CASSPDSLTEAFF. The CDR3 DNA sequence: TGCGCCAGCAGCCCCGACAGTCTAACTGAAGCTTTCTTT.

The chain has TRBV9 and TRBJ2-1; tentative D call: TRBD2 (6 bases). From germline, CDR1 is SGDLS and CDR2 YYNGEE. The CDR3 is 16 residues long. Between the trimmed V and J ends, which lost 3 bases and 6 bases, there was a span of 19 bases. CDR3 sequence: CASSASNPLRGNEQFF. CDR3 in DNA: TGTGCCAGCAGCGCATCCAACCCGTTGCGGGGCAATGAGCAGTTCTTC.

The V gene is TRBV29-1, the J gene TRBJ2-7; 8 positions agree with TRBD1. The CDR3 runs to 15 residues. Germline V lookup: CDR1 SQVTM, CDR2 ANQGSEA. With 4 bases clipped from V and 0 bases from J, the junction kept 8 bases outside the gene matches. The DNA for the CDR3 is TGCAGCGTTGTCGCAGACGGACAGGGCTCCTACGAGCAGTACTTC. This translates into CSVVADGQGSYEQYF.

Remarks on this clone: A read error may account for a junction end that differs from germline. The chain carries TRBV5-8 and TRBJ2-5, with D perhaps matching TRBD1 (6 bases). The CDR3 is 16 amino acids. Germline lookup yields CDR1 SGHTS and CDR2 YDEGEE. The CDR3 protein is CASRLGRGEYQETQYF. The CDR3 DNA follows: TGTGCCAGCAGATTGGGCAGGGGAGAGTACCAAGAGACCCAGTACTTC.

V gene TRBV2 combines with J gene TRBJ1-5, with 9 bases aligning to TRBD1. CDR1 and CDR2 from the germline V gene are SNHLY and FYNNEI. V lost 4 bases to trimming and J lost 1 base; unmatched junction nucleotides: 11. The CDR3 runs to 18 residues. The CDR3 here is CASSAAGTGFVSNQPQHF. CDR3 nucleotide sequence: TGTGCCAGCAGTGCCGCCGGGACAGGGTTTGTAAGCAATCAGCCCCAGCATTTT. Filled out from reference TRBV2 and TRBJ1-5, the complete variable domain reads EPEVTQTPSHQVTQMGQEVILRCVPISNHLYFYWYRQILGQKVEFLVSFYNNEISEKSEIFDDQFSVERPDGSNFTLKIRSTKLEDSAMYFCASSAAGTGFVSNQPQHFGDGTRLSIL.

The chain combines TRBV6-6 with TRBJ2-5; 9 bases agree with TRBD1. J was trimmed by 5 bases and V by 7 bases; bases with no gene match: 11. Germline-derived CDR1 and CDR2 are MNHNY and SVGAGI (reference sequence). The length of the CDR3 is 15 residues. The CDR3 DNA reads TGTGCCAGCAAAATAACAGGGGGCGGATGGGAGACCCAGTACTTC. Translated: CASKITGGGWETQYF.

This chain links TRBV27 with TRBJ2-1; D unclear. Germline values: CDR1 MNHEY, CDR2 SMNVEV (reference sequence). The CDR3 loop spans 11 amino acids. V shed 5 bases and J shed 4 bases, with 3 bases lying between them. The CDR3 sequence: CASSLYNEQFF. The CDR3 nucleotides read TGTGCCAGCAGTCTGTACAATGAGCAGTTCTTC.

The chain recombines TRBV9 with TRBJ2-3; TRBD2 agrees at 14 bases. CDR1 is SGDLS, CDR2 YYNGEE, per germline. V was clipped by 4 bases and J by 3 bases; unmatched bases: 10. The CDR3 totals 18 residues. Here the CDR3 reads CASSPKLTSGRVTDTQYF. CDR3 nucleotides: TGTGCCAGCAGCCCAAAGCTGACTAGCGGGAGGGTGACAGATACGCAGTATTTT.